This T cell receptor (beta chain) came from a study of T cell responses to AZD1222 COVID-19 vaccine. Measured with immunoSEQ multiplex PCR; TCRdb has only the in-frame clones, and not every one. The sample lists some 86,000 clones; over 75% were seen once. Study conclusions and caveats: Repertoire sampling was restricted to post-peak T cell response timepoints. When two AZD1222 doses had been given, Spike-specific TCR breadth and depth rose.

CDR1 and CDR2 (germline): MGHRA, YSYEKL. The CDR3 runs to 17 residues. J lost 1 base, V lost 3 bases, and 7 bases had no gene match. About this clone itself: The antigen is not known.

This chain connects TRBV4-1 to TRBJ1-5; 9 positions match TRBD1. The sample consisted of peripheral blood, taken on day 0 of AZD1222 vaccination. The receptor was isolated from an adult in good health. CDR3 amino acids: CASSHRTGEVSNQPQHF. CDR3 coding DNA: TGCGCCAGCAGCCATAGGACAGGGGAGGTGAGCAATCAGCCCCAGCATTTT.